This is a list of T cell receptor beta chains from one sample in a study of T cell responses to AZD1222 COVID-19 vaccine. Using immunoSEQ multiplex PCR, the repertoire was profiled, and TCRdb retains in-frame clones only, with some absent. The sample has some 130,000 clones, about 91% seen once. The source material was peripheral blood, sampled on day 0 of AZD1222 vaccination. These receptors originate from an adult in good health. Both conserved end residues are part of each CDR3. The D gene is left open where the match is weak. The listing skips clone size in some rows; elsewhere it reads once, few, many or a size class.

d_call clone_size j_call v_call cdr3_length cdr3_nt cdr3_aa
NA NA TRBJ2-5 TRBV25-1 15 TGTGCCAGCAGTGAGGGCTGGCCGGGGGAAGAGACCCAGTACTTC CASSEGWPGEETQYF
NA NA TRBJ1-2 TRBV7-9 15 TGTGCCAGCAGCTTAATGGGGGGGTCGTCCCACGGCTACACCTTC CASSLMGGSSHGYTF
NA NA TRBJ1-2 TRBV7-2 15 TGTGCCAGCAGCCCCAACCGGGGAGAGGCCGCTGGCTACACCTTC CASSPNRGEAAGYTF
NA NA TRBJ1-3 TRBV5-1 15 TGCGCCAGCAGCCAGGGACTGTCGTCTGGAAACACCATATATTTT CASSQGLSSGNTIYF
NA NA TRBJ1-5 TRBV7-2 12 TGTGCCAGCACCTTCGGGGATCAGCCCCAGCATTTT CASTFGDQPQHF
NA once TRBJ2-1 TRBV7-2 12 TGTGCCAGCAGCTCTTCTAACAATGAGCAGTTCTTC CASSSSNNEQFF
TRBD2 NA TRBJ2-7 TRBV4-1 15 TGCGCCAGCAGCCAAGGTGCGGGAGGGACCTACGAGCAGTACTTC CASSQGAGGTYEQYF
NA NA TRBJ2-7 TRBV4-1 16 TGCGCCAGCAGCCAAGATCGGGCATCCGCGCACTACGAGCAGTACTTC CASSQDRASAHYEQYF
TRBD2 NA TRBJ2-7 TRBV28 17 TGTGCCAGCAGCCGCCCATACCGGACTAGTTCCCCCTACGAGCAGTACTTC CASSRPYRTSSPYEQYF
NA few TRBJ2-7 TRBV7-2 15 TGTGCCAGCAGCTTAGCCACAGCATCGGCCTACGAGCAGTACTTC CASSLATASAYEQYF
NA NA TRBJ2-5 TRBV9 13 TGTGCCAGCAGTGTGTACTCCCAAGGGACCCAGTACTTC CASSVYSQGTQYF
NA NA TRBJ1-3 TRBV9 13 TGTGCCAGCAGCGTCCCCCCTTCCAACACCATATATTTT CASSVPPSNTIYF
NA NA TRBJ1-5 TRBV19 14 TGTGCCAGTAGTATAAGGGGGAAAGATCAGCCCCAGCATTTT CASSIRGKDQPQHF
NA NA TRBJ2-1 TRBV5-1 13 TGCGCCAGCAGTTCTCCCGTTTACAATGAGCAGTTCTTC CASSSPVYNEQFF
NA NA TRBJ1-3 TRBV6-5 15 TGTGCCAGCATTACCGGGGCGGAGGCGGGAAACACCATATATTTT CASITGAEAGNTIYF
TRBD2 NA TRBJ2-1 TRBV30 16 TGTGCCTGGAGTAACCTAGCGGGAGGACGTTACAATGAGCAGTTCTTC CAWSNLAGGRYNEQFF